Below are 27 T cell receptor beta chains sequenced from a single sample in a study of chemoradiotherapy in HPV16-positive cancers (dated by TCRdb to between 2022 and 2023). Receptors were amplified or captured by the immunoSEQ multiplex PCR assay. The table comes from immuneACCESS by way of TCRdb, which keeps in-frame sequences with V and J called. Part of the clones is missing from these tables; in studies checked, under half for an unresolved V gene and the rest for unknown reasons. The sample table records about 24,000 clones; about 90% of these occur just once. Of the sample, roughly 5% is held by the ten largest clones. The specimen comprised blood, sampled from a patient who underwent chemoradiotherapy. The receptors shown here come from a human donor with HPV-associated anogenital cancer.

The V and J genes are TRBV2 and TRBJ2-3; D call uncertain. Per the germline V gene, CDR1 is SNHLY and CDR2 is FYNNEI. The CDR3 runs 11 residues. Trimming removed 7 bases from V and 6 bases from J, with 8 bases in between. CDR3 in amino acids: CASTSRDTQYF. The DNA of the CDR3 is TGTGCCAGCACGAGCCGGGATACGCAGTATTTT.

The chain couples TRBV9 to TRBJ1-6; a possible D gene is TRBD1 (5 bases). Germline V lookup: CDR1 SGDLS, CDR2 YYNGEE. The CDR3 runs to 18 residues. Trimming took 0 bases from V and 8 from J, leaving 21 bases between them. The CDR3 is CASSVATGGGNSHSPLHF. CDR3 bases: TGTGCCAGCAGCGTAGCTACGGGGGGAGGGAACAGCCATTCACCCCTCCACTTT.

The gene calls are TRBV7-8 and TRBJ2-3; the D is unclear. The CDR3 consists of 12 residues. The ends were cut back, 5 bases at V and 4 bases at J, with 7 bases in the middle. Germline loops: CDR1 SGHVS, CDR2 FQNEAQ. The CDR3 sequence is CASSTWSDTQYF. The CDR3 bases are TGTGCCAGCAGCACTTGGTCAGATACGCAGTATTTT.

The rearrangement uses TRBV5-4 and TRBJ2-5, with D tentatively TRBD1 or TRBD2 (5 bases each). Trimming removed 10 bases from V and 3 bases from J, with 10 bases in between. Looked up from germline, CDR1 is SGHNT and CDR2 is YYREEE (reference sequence). The CDR3 sequence is 11 residues long. This CDR3 reads CALGTEETQYF. The DNA of the CDR3 is TGTGCCCTGGGGACGGAAGAGACCCAGTACTTC.

The chain carries TRBV7-2 and TRBJ1-2; the D gene is possibly TRBD1 (6 bases). Germline-derived CDR1 and CDR2 are SGHTA and FQGNSA. Trimming cost V 1 base and J 6 bases, with 9 bases left between them. The CDR3 is made up of 13 amino acids. For the CDR3, the DNA is TGTGCCAGCAGCTTAGGGGGGGCTAATGGCTACACCTTC. Residues: CASSLGGANGYTF.

This chain connects TRBV5-6 to TRBJ2-1; 11 bases are a match to TRBD2. Germline V CDR1 and CDR2: SGHDT, YYEEEE. The V and J ends lost 2 bases and 9 bases, in that order; junction bases with no gene match: 7. The CDR3 contains 15 residues. The DNA for the CDR3 is TGTGCCAGCAGCTTAGAACTAGCGGGAGTACGTGAGCAGTTCTTC. As protein: CASSLELAGVREQFF.

In its sample, this clone was seen once. V is TRBV5-1 and J is TRBJ2-6; a weak D match, TRBD2 (6 bases). Trimming took off 3 bases at V and 3 bases at J, with 16 bases between the two ends. CDR1 and CDR2 (germline): SGHRS, YFSETQ. There are 17 residues in the CDR3. CDR3 amino acids: CASSSGTLPGGANVLTF. In DNA form, the CDR3 reads TGCGCCAGCAGCTCGGGGACTCTCCCAGGTGGGGCCAACGTCCTGACTTTC.

The CDR3 here is CASRIQQGVNTEAFF. CDR3 nucleotide sequence: TGTGCCAGCAGAATTCAACAGGGGGTGAACACTGAAGCTTTCTTT. The chain couples TRBV2 to TRBJ1-1; 8 bases align to TRBD1. Trimming took 6 bases from V and 0 from J; bases not matched to a gene: 6. The germline V gene has CDR1 SNHLY and CDR2 FYNNEI. CDR3 length: 15 residues.

The chain has TRBV19 and TRBJ2-1; 7 nucleotides match TRBD1. The ends lost 6 bases at V and 2 bases at J; junction bases unmatched: 7. The CDR3 totals 15 residues. CDR1 is LNHDA, CDR2 SQIVND, per germline (reference sequence). DNA for the CDR3: TGTGCCAGTAGCATGACAGGGAGAGCCTACAATGAGCAGTTCTTC. Translated: CASSMTGRAYNEQFF.

This chain connects TRBV7-9 to TRBJ2-7; the match to TRBD1 covers 9 bases. Per the germline V gene, CDR1 is SEHNR and CDR2 is FQNEAQ (reference sequence). This CDR3 has 13 residues. The V segment lost 4 bases and the J segment 5 bases; nucleotides outside the gene matches: 3. The DNA of the CDR3 is TGTGCCAGCAGCTCGGGACAGGGCCACGAGCAGTACTTC. Translating it yields CASSSGQGHEQYF.

The V gene is TRBV5-1, the J gene TRBJ1-5; D call uncertain. Trimming left V 4 bases short and J 2 bases short, with 13 bases between. CDR1 is SGHRS, CDR2 YFSETQ, per germline. The length of the CDR3 is 15 residues. The CDR3, as DNA: TGCGCCAGCAGCAACCGGACGGAGGGCAATCAGCCCCAGCATTTT. The encoded protein is CASSNRTEGNQPQHF.

V gene TRBV7-2 combines with J gene TRBJ2-3; D is ambiguous. The CDR3 contains 13 residues. The ends were cut back, 5 bases at V and 0 bases at J, with 6 bases in the middle. CDR1 is SGHTA and CDR2 is FQGNSA in the germline V gene. CDR3 DNA sequence: TGTGCCAGCAGCCTTCCGAGCACAGATACGCAGTATTTT. Translating it yields CASSLPSTDTQYF.

On this clone itself: At one of its ends the junction is not consistent with the germline gene, which may arise from a read error. The rearrangement uses TRBV11-2 and TRBJ2-3, with TRBD2 matching over 7 bases. CDR1 SGHAT and CDR2 FQNNGV come from the germline V gene. The CDR3 contains 15 residues. The CDR3 here is CASSLEAGPTGTQYF. The CDR3 DNA sequence: TGTGCCAGCAGCCTAGAAGCGGGGCCAACCGGTACGCAGTATTTT.

V usage is TRBV27 and J usage is TRBJ1-4; tentative D call: TRBD1 (6 bases). CDR3 length: 15 residues. V gave up 8 bases and J gave up 3 bases, with 16 bases separating them. The germline V gene has CDR1 MNHEY and CDR2 SMNVEV (reference sequence). DNA of the CDR3: TGTGCCAGCCGATCTGCGGGACATCCTAATGAAAAACTGTTTTTT. It encodes CASRSAGHPNEKLFF.

The sample holds one count of this clone. CDR3 protein: CASATGIQRGYF. The CDR3 nucleotides read TGTGCCAGCGCGACAGGAATCCAGCGAGGGTACTTC. The chain links TRBV6-1 to TRBJ2-4, with TRBD1 as a possible D gene (6 bases). V lost 8 bases and J 15 bases, leaving 20 bases between the germline ends. The CDR3 has 12 residues. Germline-derived CDR1 and CDR2 are MNHNS and SASEGT.

The chain links TRBV2 to TRBJ1-1; D might be TRBD1 (5 bases). Trimming removed 8 bases from V and 0 bases from J, with 16 bases in between. Germline CDR1 and CDR2: SNHLY and FYNNEI. The CDR3 runs to 15 residues. CDR3 in amino acids: CASGSQGLMNTEAFF. In DNA form, the CDR3 reads TGTGCCAGCGGCTCCCAGGGTTTAATGAACACTGAAGCTTTCTTT.

This clone was detected only once. The chain combines TRBV6-4 with TRBJ2-3; 9 nucleotides line up with TRBD2. Germline values: CDR1 MRHNA, CDR2 SNTAGT. This CDR3 is 15 amino acids long. V gave up 3 bases and J gave up 1 base; unmatched junction bases: 2. The CDR3 sequence is CASSEIAGGTDTQYF. CDR3 in DNA: TGTGCCAGCAGTGAAATAGCGGGAGGCACAGATACGCAGTATTTT.

The CDR3 is CASSAGGSSNTGELFF. The CDR3 nucleotides read TGTGCCAGCTCCGCAGGGGGGTCCTCGAACACCGGGGAGCTGTTTTTT. The chain couples TRBV7-2 to TRBJ2-2, with D possibly TRBD1 on 7 matching bases. This CDR3 region has 16 residues. Germline CDR1 and CDR2: SGHTA and FQGNSA. The V gene lost 8 bases and the J gene lost 0 bases, with 16 bases spanning the gap.

This rearrangement joins TRBV5-1 to TRBJ1-6; D uncertain. Trimming took off 4 bases at V and 5 bases at J, with 16 bases between the two ends. Germline CDR1 SGHRS, CDR2 YFSETQ. CDR3 length: 16 amino acids. DNA of the CDR3: TGCGCCAGCAGCCCTGGCCACGGGAGAGATAATTCACCCCTCCACTTT. This translates into CASSPGHGRDNSPLHF.

The V gene is TRBV19, the J gene TRBJ2-7; 9 bases map to TRBD2. This CDR3 has 15 amino acids. Germline CDR1 LNHDA, CDR2 SQIVND (reference sequence). V was pared by 5 bases and J by 5 bases, with 10 bases of the junction left unmatched. In DNA form, the CDR3 reads TGTGCCAGTAGTTTATCGCGGACTAGCGTGGACGAGCAGTACTTC. The encoded protein is CASSLSRTSVDEQYF.

The rearrangement links TRBV6-1 to TRBJ2-7; no definite D call. Trimming removed 5 bases at V and 7 bases at J, with 12 bases between. This CDR3 contains 12 residues. CDR1 is MNHNS and CDR2 is SASEGT in the germline V gene. The CDR3: CASSPTRREQYF. DNA for the CDR3: TGTGCCAGCAGTCCCACCCGGCGAGAGCAGTACTTC.

The chain is built from TRBV7-6 and TRBJ2-3; 12 nucleotides match TRBD2. Germline-derived CDR1 and CDR2 are SGHVS and FNYEAQ. V lost 7 bases and J lost 5; bases outside the gene matches: 7. The CDR3 covers 15 residues. In DNA, the CDR3 is TGTGCCAGCACCTCCTTGGGACTAGCGGGAGATACGCAGTATTTT. This encodes CASTSLGLAGDTQYF.

This clone appeared a few times. The chain couples TRBV5-4 to TRBJ2-7; TRBD2 agrees at 8 bases. CDR1 SGHNT and CDR2 YYREEE come from the germline V gene (reference sequence). The V gene end was trimmed by 2 bases and the J gene end by 5 bases; junction bases not matched to a gene: 6. The CDR3 length is 14 residues. The DNA of the CDR3 is TGTGCCAGCAGCTTCCCGGGGGGGCCCAACGAGCAGTACTTC. This sequence encodes CASSFPGGPNEQYF.

This clone has a handful of counts. The rearrangement uses TRBV19 and TRBJ1-3; D unresolved. The CDR3 contains 15 residues. V was shortened by 4 bases and J by 0 bases, with 10 bases between the two germline ends. From germline, CDR1 is LNHDA and CDR2 SQIVND (reference sequence). The CDR3 loop is CASSSQRNSGNTIYF. Here the CDR3 DNA reads TGTGCCAGTAGTAGCCAAAGGAACTCTGGAAACACCATATATTTT.

This chain links TRBV11-2 with TRBJ2-7; 9 nucleotides match TRBD1. V trimming: 1 base; J trimming: 7 bases; junction bases outside the gene matches: 11. The CDR3 covers 16 residues. Germline V CDR1 and CDR2: SGHAT, FQNNGV. This chain's CDR3 is CASSLAGTGTRGEQYF. The CDR3 DNA reads as TGTGCCAGCAGCTTAGCTGGGACAGGGACTCGTGGTGAGCAGTACTTC.

V is TRBV7-2 and J is TRBJ2-7; tentatively, D is TRBD1 (6 bases). Germline CDR1 SGHTA, CDR2 FQGNSA. The CDR3 length is 12 residues. The V end was cut by 3 bases, the J end by 4 bases, with 7 bases between. The CDR3 sequence is CASSFGQYEQYF. Here the CDR3 DNA reads TGTGCCAGCAGCTTCGGACAGTACGAGCAGTACTTC.

Here the CDR3 DNA reads TGTGCCAGCAGCTCACGGTGGGAAGCCCTGACTCTCTGGGGCTACACCTTC. It specifies CASSSRWEALTLWGYTF. The chain couples TRBV5-6 to TRBJ1-2; the D is unclear. The germline gives CDR1 SGHDT, CDR2 YYEEEE. Trimming stripped 3 bases from V and 8 bases from J, with 26 bases between. CDR3 size: 17 residues.